Below are 30 T cell receptor beta chains sequenced from a single sample in a study of shared clonotypes between healthy human individuals. Assay: immunoSEQ multiplex PCR; the TCRdb copy retains only in-frame clones and omits some. The sample shows some 2,000,000 clones, 85% to 95% of them seen only once. Specimen: naive CD4+ T cells sorted from blood. The subset: CD45RA+ positively selected. These receptors came from a man younger than 35 in good health.

This chain uses TRBV6-7 with TRBJ2-7, with 10 nucleotides matching TRBD2. TRBV6-7 is recorded as an ORF, its role being uncertain. Trimming removed 4 bases from V and 4 bases from J; junction bases left unmatched: 13. The CDR3 contains 17 residues. The chain's CDR3 is CASSLNSTSGIQYEQYF. The CDR3 bases are TGTGCCAGCAGTTTGAATTCAACTAGCGGGATCCAATACGAGCAGTACTTC.

V usage is TRBV27 and J usage is TRBJ2-7, with TRBD1 matching over 9 bases. Germline V gives CDR1 MNHEY, CDR2 SMNVEV (reference sequence). The CDR3 runs to 15 residues. J was trimmed by 6 bases and V by 2 bases; bases with no gene match: 8. The chain's CDR3 is CASSLVRTGVFEQYF. CDR3 nucleotides: TGTGCCAGCAGTTTAGTGCGGACAGGGGTATTCGAGCAGTACTTC.

V usage is TRBV11-2 and J usage is TRBJ2-3; D not certain. CDR3 length: 13 amino acids. Trimming stripped 4 bases from V and 7 bases from J, with 12 bases between. Germline CDR1 is SGHAT and CDR2 is FQNNGV. CDR3 region: CASSSRPINTQYF. Here the CDR3 DNA reads TGTGCCAGCAGCTCGAGACCGATTAATACGCAGTATTTT.

This clone was counted a few times. An end of the junction differs from the germline gene, which may be a read error. The gene calls are TRBV7-7 and TRBJ1-6; no reliable D call. Germline V CDR1 and CDR2: SSHAT, FNYEAQ (reference sequence). The CDR3 spans 13 residues. CDR3 loop: CASSFGPRCTLHF. The CDR3 DNA reads as TGTGCTAGCAGCTTTGGACCGCGTTGCACCCTCCACTTT.

J is TRBJ2-7 and V is TRBV15; D may be TRBD2 (6 bases). The V gene lost 0 bases and the J gene lost 3 bases, with 12 bases spanning the gap. Germline lookup yields CDR1 LNHNV and CDR2 YYDKDF (reference sequence). CDR3 length: 15 amino acids. The DNA for the CDR3 is TGTGCCACCAGCAGAGATCCGGGGGACCTCTACGAGCAGTACTTC. This sequence encodes CATSRDPGDLYEQYF.

This clone was picked up one time. The rearrangement joins TRBV5-4 to TRBJ2-6, with D perhaps matching TRBD2 (7 bases). V dropped 6 bases and J dropped 4 bases, with 14 bases sitting between them. Germline CDR1 and CDR2: SGHNT and YYREEE (reference sequence). This CDR3 has 15 residues. Written as DNA, the CDR3 is TGTGCCAGCACCGACGGGGGGCGAGGGGCCAACGTCCTGACTTTC. Translation gives CASTDGGRGANVLTF.

CDR3 coding DNA: TGTGCCAGCAGTTACTCGGCGGGAGCCAATGGCTACACCTTC. Encoded protein: CASSYSAGANGYTF. This rearrangement joins TRBV6-5 to TRBJ1-2; D call uncertain. CDR3 length: 14 amino acids. Germline CDR1 and CDR2: MNHEY and SVGAGI. V shed 0 bases and J shed 6 bases, with 11 bases lying between them.

The chain links TRBV11-2 to TRBJ2-7, with 9 positions matching TRBD2. V gave up 5 bases and J gave up 3 bases; unmatched junction bases: 8. The CDR3 consists of 15 residues. In germline, CDR1 is SGHAT, CDR2 FQNNGV. In DNA, the CDR3 is TGTGCCAGCAGCCTCGGGGCTAGCGGGATCTACGAGCAGTACTTC. Its translation: CASSLGASGIYEQYF.

V and J are TRBV19 and TRBJ1-2, with no clear D. CDR3 length: 13 amino acids. From germline, CDR1 is LNHDA and CDR2 SQIVND (reference sequence). Trimming left V 3 bases short and J 4 bases short, with 9 bases between. CDR3 DNA: TGTGCCAGTAGTATGCCTGACACCTATGGCTACACCTTC. Its protein product is CASSMPDTYGYTF.

V usage is TRBV7-2 and J usage is TRBJ2-4; 8 bases map to TRBD1. Germline loops: CDR1 SGHTA, CDR2 FQGNSA. The CDR3 contains 17 residues. The trim removed 6 bases at V and 3 bases at J, leaving 13 bases unmatched. CDR3: CASSLAYAGTGKNIQYF. CDR3 sequence (DNA): TGTGCCAGCAGTTTGGCCTACGCCGGGACAGGCAAAAACATTCAGTACTTC.

This chain joins TRBV11-2 and TRBJ2-7; 12 bases are shared with TRBD2. CDR3 length: 15 residues. Germline CDR1 is SGHAT and CDR2 is FQNNGV. J lost 6 bases, V lost 1 base, and 4 bases had no gene match. CDR3: CASSLGGTSGREQYF. CDR3 DNA: TGTGCCAGCAGCTTAGGAGGGACTAGCGGGCGCGAGCAGTACTTC.

V gene TRBV2 combines with J gene TRBJ1-5, with D hard to call. Germline V gene sequence: CDR1 SNHLY, CDR2 FYNNEI. This CDR3 has 14 amino acids. V was shortened by 4 bases and J by 0 bases, with 7 bases between the two germline ends. The CDR3 DNA reads TGTGCCAGCAGTGTAAGTTCTAGCAATCAGCCCCAGCATTTT. This codes for CASSVSSSNQPQHF. Combining the CDR3 with reference TRBV2 and TRBJ1-5 gives the whole variable domain EPEVTQTPSHQVTQMGQEVILRCVPISNHLYFYWYRQILGQKVEFLVSFYNNEISEKSEIFDDQFSVERPDGSNFTLKIRSTKLEDSAMYFCASSVSSSNQPQHFGDGTRLSIL.

This rearrangement joins TRBV5-1 to TRBJ1-3; the D gene is possibly TRBD1 (5 bases). Trimming took 0 bases from V and 4 from J, leaving 11 bases between them. Germline V gene data show CDR1 as SGHRS and CDR2 as YFSETQ. The CDR3 runs to 15 residues. This CDR3 is CASSLALDTGNTIYF. CDR3 nucleotide sequence: TGCGCCAGCAGCTTGGCGTTGGACACAGGAAACACCATATATTTT.

This clone has only one observation. The V gene is TRBV7-2, the J gene TRBJ1-6; D possibly corresponds to TRBD1 (5 bases). The CDR3 totals 15 residues. V was pared by 3 bases and J by 9 bases, with 15 bases between. Germline CDR1 is SGHTA and CDR2 is FQGNSA. The CDR3 sequence: CASSLGTGNFSPLHF. The CDR3 DNA reads as TGTGCCAGCAGCTTGGGGACGGGGAATTTTTCACCCCTCCACTTT.

The V and J genes are TRBV10-3 and TRBJ2-3, with D hard to call. Germline V gene data show CDR1 as ENHRY and CDR2 as SYGVKD. V was pared by 3 bases and J by 5 bases, with 12 bases between. This CDR3 region has 14 residues. CDR3 DNA sequence: TGTGCCATCAGTGAACCACTGGACGGAGATACGCAGTATTTT. Protein sequence: CAISEPLDGDTQYF.

The V gene is TRBV5-4, the J gene TRBJ2-7, with 11 bases matching TRBD1. The CDR3 totals 15 residues. With 3 bases clipped from V and 2 bases from J, the junction kept 4 bases outside the gene matches. Germline CDR1 SGHNT, CDR2 YYREEE (reference sequence). The CDR3 here is CASSSGQGVTYEQYF. In DNA form, the CDR3 reads TGTGCCAGCAGCTCGGGACAGGGGGTGACCTACGAGCAGTACTTC.

Comment on this clone: Other DNA sequences in this sample translate to the same CDR3. This chain uses TRBV5-4 with TRBJ1-1; no clear D. Germline CDR1 SGHNT, CDR2 YYREEE (reference sequence). The CDR3 runs to 13 residues. Between the trimmed V and J ends, which lost 3 bases and 1 base, there was a span of 7 bases. Here the CDR3 DNA reads TGTGCCAGCAGCTCTGACTGGAACACTGAAGCTTTCTTT. The encoded protein is CASSSDWNTEAFF.

This clone has a handful of counts. The chain recombines TRBV30 with TRBJ1-2, with TRBD1 matching over 8 bases. V lost 4 bases to trimming and J lost 8 bases; unmatched junction nucleotides: 6. The CDR3 is 12 amino acids. The germline CDR1 and CDR2 sequences are GTSNPN and SVGIG (reference sequence). The CDR3 reads CAWTQGAGGYTF. CDR3 nucleotides: TGTGCCTGGACCCAGGGGGCGGGAGGCTACACCTTC. Full variable domain (missing parts from reference TRBV30 and TRBJ1-2): SQTIHQWPATLVQPVGSPLSLECTVEGTSNPNLYWYRQAAGRGLQLLFYSVGIGQISSEVPQNLSASRPQDRQFILSSKKLLLSDSGFYLCAWTQGAGGYTFGSGTRLTVV.

V gene TRBV4-1 combines with J gene TRBJ1-2; a weak D match, TRBD1 (6 bases). The germline V and J ends were trimmed by 3 bases and 5 bases, with 25 bases remaining between them. CDR3 length: 18 residues. The germline V gene has CDR1 MGHRA and CDR2 YSYEKL. This CDR3 reads CASSHTDRRNVHPYGYTF. CDR3 sequence (DNA): TGCGCCAGCAGCCATACAGACAGGCGAAATGTACACCCATATGGCTACACCTTC.

The chain employs TRBV28 and TRBJ2-3; 10 positions agree with TRBD1. The CDR3 totals 16 residues. From germline, CDR1 is MDHEN and CDR2 SYDVKM. Trimming removed 2 bases from V and 9 bases from J; junction bases left unmatched: 11. DNA for the CDR3: TGTGCCAGCAGTTTACAAACGACAGGGGGCGTGGGGACGCAGTATTTT. Translating gives CASSLQTTGGVGTQYF.

The chain recombines TRBV10-3 with TRBJ2-2; 8 bases are shared with TRBD2. CDR3 size: 17 residues. Germline V lookup: CDR1 ENHRY, CDR2 SYGVKD. V shed 0 bases and J 4 bases; nucleotides not matched to a gene: 7. This CDR3 is CAISESGAGVSTGELFF. The CDR3 coding sequence is TGTGCCATCAGTGAGTCCGGAGCGGGAGTTAGCACCGGGGAGCTGTTTTTT.

To note about this clone: One end of the junction fails to match germline, which may point to a read error. This chain joins TRBV5-1 and TRBJ1-1; 8 nucleotides match TRBD1. Germline V gene sequence: CDR1 SGHRS, CDR2 YFSETQ. The CDR3 consists of 14 residues. In nucleotides, the CDR3 is TGCGCCAGCAGCTTGAGACAGGGGAACTCTGAAGCTTTCTTT. Protein sequence: CASSLRQGNSEAFF. The whole variable domain, remainder taken from reference TRBV5-1 and TRBJ1-1, is KAGVTQTPRYLIKTRGQQVTLSCSPISGHRSVSWYQQTPGQGLQFLFEYFSETQRNKGNFPGRFSGRQFSNSRSEMNVSTLELGDSALYLCASSLRQGNSEAFFGQGTRLTVV.

V gene TRBV2 combines with J gene TRBJ2-5; maybe TRBD1 (5 bases). The germline CDR1 and CDR2 sequences are SNHLY and FYNNEI. Trimming shortened V by 6 bases and J by 5 bases, and 16 bases separated the two germline ends. The CDR3 contains 14 residues. CDR3 DNA: TGTGCCAGCAGCCAGGGTCTCGTCCAGGAGACCCAGTACTTC. This encodes CASSQGLVQETQYF.

V and J are TRBV5-1 and TRBJ1-1; D not certain. Germline lookup yields CDR1 SGHRS and CDR2 YFSETQ. There are 16 residues in the CDR3. The V end was cut by 0 bases, the J end by 1 base, with 13 bases between. The CDR3 reads CASSLGYPSSNTEAFF. In nucleotides, the CDR3 is TGCGCCAGCAGCTTGGGTTATCCTTCCTCGAACACTGAAGCTTTCTTT.

This sequence joins TRBV5-8 and TRBJ2-1; D unresolved. CDR1 is SGHTS and CDR2 is YDEGEE in the germline V gene. The CDR3 length is 15 residues. Trimming removed 4 bases at V and 7 bases at J, with 18 bases between. CDR3 DNA sequence: TGTGCCAGCAGCCTTGGTAGCCTAATCGGGAATGAGCAGTTCTTC. Its translation: CASSLGSLIGNEQFF. Complete variable domain (other parts from reference TRBV5-8 and TRBJ2-1): EAGVTQSPTHLIKTRGQQATLRCSPISGHTSVYWYQQALGLGLQFLLWYDEGEERNRGNFPPRFSGRQFPNYSSELNVNALELEDSALYLCASSLGSLIGNEQFFGPGTRLTVL.

The rearrangement joins TRBV2 to TRBJ1-2, with 9 bases identical to TRBD1. V gave up 6 bases and J gave up 4 bases; unmatched junction bases: 9. Looked up from germline, CDR1 is SNHLY and CDR2 is FYNNEI. The CDR3 runs to 15 residues. Here the CDR3 DNA reads TGTGCCAGCAGAACGCGGACAGGGGCCACCTATGGCTACACCTTC. Translating it yields CASRTRTGATYGYTF.

The rearrangement links TRBV2 to TRBJ2-7; 8 nucleotides align to TRBD1. The CDR3 consists of 14 residues. The V segment lost 5 bases and the J segment 7 bases; nucleotides outside the gene matches: 10. Looked up from germline, CDR1 is SNHLY and CDR2 is FYNNEI. The CDR3 DNA reads TGTGCCAGCAGTAACTTTGGACAGGGCAGGGAGCAGTACTTC. This translates into CASSNFGQGREQYF.

V gene TRBV5-1 combines with J gene TRBJ2-7; TRBD1 is a possible D gene (5 bases). Germline CDR1 is SGHRS and CDR2 is YFSETQ. The V gene lost 5 bases and the J gene lost 7 bases, with 16 bases spanning the gap. The CDR3 sequence is 13 residues long. The CDR3 region is CASSLGWAGEQYF. The CDR3 region has the DNA TGCGCCAGCAGTTTAGGTTGGGCAGGGGAGCAGTACTTC.

This clone was found many times. V usage is TRBV20-1 and J usage is TRBJ2-7; D is unresolved. The CDR3 is made up of 11 amino acids. Between the trimmed V and J ends, which lost 2 bases and 5 bases, there was a span of 7 bases. The V gene's germline CDR1 is DFQATT and CDR2 SNEGSKA (reference sequence). The CDR3 sequence is CSARSSHEQYF. In nucleotides, the CDR3 is TGCAGTGCTAGATCTTCCCACGAGCAGTACTTC.

Regarding this clone: A read error may explain this, as a much larger clone is one base away. This sample also contains other DNA sequences that code for the same CDR3. The rearrangement joins TRBV30 to TRBJ1-5; 7 bases are shared with TRBD1. The germline V gene has CDR1 GTSNPN and CDR2 SVGIG (reference sequence). The length of the CDR3 is 13 residues. With V trimmed by 1 base and J by 6 bases, 3 bases remained unmatched. The DNA for the CDR3 is TGTGCCTGGAGTGGACAGGGCAGTCAGCCCCAGCATTTT. Translation gives CAWSGQGSQPQHF.